This TCR beta chain was observed in a study of identical twins. To note about this clonotype: At one end, the junction sequence differs from germline, possibly due to a read error.

In TCRdb, the 5' RACE reads were re-called with MiXCR into one record per CDR3 protein. The sample shows 1.5 million to 2 million distinct CDR3 sequences, roughly 35% of them seen only once. What was sequenced was cord blood. The sequence was collected from a newborn girl in good health.

The CDR3 coding sequence is TGTGCCAACAGTAGCGGGAGGGTCTCCTACGAGCAGTACTTC. Amino acids: CANSSGRVSYEQYF. This rearrangement joins TRBV27 to TRBJ2-7; 11 bases are a match to TRBD2. Per germline, CDR1 MNHEY and CDR2 SMNVEV (reference sequence). The CDR3 consists of 14 residues.